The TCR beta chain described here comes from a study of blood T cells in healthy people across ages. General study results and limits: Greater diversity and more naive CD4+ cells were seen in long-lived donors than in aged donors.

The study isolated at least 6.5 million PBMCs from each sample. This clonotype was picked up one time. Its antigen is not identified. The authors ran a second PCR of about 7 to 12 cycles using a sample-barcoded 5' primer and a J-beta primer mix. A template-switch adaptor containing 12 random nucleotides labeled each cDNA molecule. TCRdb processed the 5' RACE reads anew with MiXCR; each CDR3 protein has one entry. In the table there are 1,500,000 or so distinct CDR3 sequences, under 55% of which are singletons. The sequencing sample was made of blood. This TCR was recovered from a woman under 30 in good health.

The CDR3 here is CSARVAGSNTGELFF. CDR3 in DNA: TGCAGCGCTAGAGTAGCGGGGTCGAACACCGGGGAGCTGTTTTTT. The chain couples TRBV29-1 to TRBJ2-2; 8 nucleotides line up with TRBD2. The CDR3 is 15 residues long. Germline CDR1 and CDR2: SQVTM and ANQGSEA. J lost 0 bases, V lost 7 bases, and 7 bases had no gene match.